What follows are 23 T cell receptor beta chains derived from one specimen sequenced in a study of blood T cell repertoires in COVID-19. TCRdb's copy holds only in-frame clones and misses some; the assay was immunoSEQ multiplex PCR. Among around 440,000 clones, around 89% were seen once, and the ten largest hold 10% to 15%. The specimen was peripheral blood. Receptors were obtained from a woman in her forties or fifties with COVID-19, enrolled during active disease.

The gene calls are TRBV15 and TRBJ1-2; 7 bases align to TRBD1. Germline CDR1 is LNHNV and CDR2 is YYDKDF (reference sequence). The CDR3 sequence is 14 residues long. The V gene end was trimmed by 2 bases and the J gene end by 7 bases; junction bases not matched to a gene: 7. The CDR3 region is CATSRSGGPLGYTF. In nucleotides, the CDR3 is TGTGCCACCAGCAGATCAGGGGGGCCCCTTGGCTACACCTTC. Supplemented by reference TRBV15 and TRBJ1-2, the full variable domain reads DAMVIQNPRYQVTQFGKPVTLSCSQTLNHNVMYWYQQKSSQAPKLLFHYYDKDFNNEADTPDNFQSRRPNTSFCFLDIRSPGLGDTAMYLCATSRSGGPLGYTFGSGTRLTVV.

The rearrangement uses TRBV19 and TRBJ1-3, with 7 nucleotides matching TRBD1. J gave up 0 bases and V 5 bases, and 7 bases lay outside the gene matches. The CDR3 length is 16 residues. Germline V gene sequence: CDR1 LNHDA, CDR2 SQIVND (reference sequence). The CDR3 bases are TGTGCCAGTAGTCAAGACAGGGCTTTCTCTGGAAACACCATATATTTT. Translation: CASSQDRAFSGNTIYF.

The chain combines TRBV9 with TRBJ1-2, with D hard to call. The ends were cut back, 3 bases at V and 4 bases at J, with 16 bases in the middle. Per the germline V gene, CDR1 is SGDLS and CDR2 is YYNGEE. The length of the CDR3 is 15 residues. CDR3 sequence reads: CASSGGRVGSYGYTF. In nucleotides, the CDR3 is TGTGCCAGCAGCGGCGGTCGGGTTGGGAGCTATGGCTACACCTTC.

The CDR3 region has the DNA TGTGCCAGCAGCCCATCCGGGACAGGGGTTTACACTGAAGCTTTCTTT. Translated, it gives CASSPSGTGVYTEAFF. This chain links TRBV3-1 (or the pseudogene TRBV3-2) with TRBJ1-1; the match to TRBD1 covers 10 bases. This CDR3 has 16 amino acids. Germline CDR1 LGHDT, CDR2 YNNKEL (reference sequence). V lost 4 bases and J lost 3; bases outside the gene matches: 8.

The V gene is TRBV10-2, the J gene TRBJ1-2, with D maybe TRBD1 (6 bases). V lost 8 bases, J lost 5 bases, and 12 bases lay in between. CDR1 is WSHSY, CDR2 SAAADI, per germline. The CDR3 runs 12 residues. CDR3 residues: CASGTPSYGYTF. CDR3 bases: TGCGCCAGCGGGACACCTAGTTATGGCTACACCTTC.

The J gene is TRBJ2-2, the V gene TRBV9; D gene uncertain. Germline V gene sequence: CDR1 SGDLS, CDR2 YYNGEE. The CDR3 is made up of 16 amino acids. The V gene lost 5 bases and the J gene lost 2 bases, with 16 bases spanning the gap. CDR3 in amino acids: CASSGRVKENTGELFF. Written as DNA, the CDR3 is TGTGCCAGCAGTGGCCGGGTCAAGGAAAACACCGGGGAGCTGTTTTTT.

V gene TRBV30 combines with J gene TRBJ1-2; D is undetermined. Trimming cost V 2 bases and J 2 bases, with 9 bases left between them. Per the germline V gene, CDR1 is GTSNPN and CDR2 is SVGIG (reference sequence). The CDR3 extends over 13 amino acids. CDR3 loop: CAWSIAWNYGYTF. DNA for the CDR3: TGTGCCTGGAGTATAGCCTGGAACTATGGCTACACCTTC.

The chain combines TRBV5-1 with TRBJ1-5; a weak D match, TRBD1 (5 bases). The CDR3 length is 14 residues. Per germline, CDR1 SGHRS and CDR2 YFSETQ. V was trimmed by 0 bases and J by 8 bases, leaving 12 bases between them. This chain's CDR3 is CASSLGGRAEPQHF. The CDR3 DNA reads as TGCGCCAGCAGCTTGGGGGGCAGGGCAGAGCCCCAGCATTTT.

The gene calls are TRBV6-1 and TRBJ1-1, with a tentative D call TRBD1 (6 bases). The germline CDR1 and CDR2 sequences are MNHNS and SASEGT. The germline V and J ends were trimmed by 4 bases and 5 bases, with 20 bases remaining between them. This CDR3 has 16 residues. The CDR3 DNA is TGTGCCAGCAGTGGCCCCAGGGGCTCTTGGGGGACTGAAGCTTTCTTT. Protein: CASSGPRGSWGTEAFF.

V is TRBV29-1 and J is TRBJ2-2; unclear D gene. V was trimmed by 3 bases and J by 5 bases, leaving 10 bases between them. Germline assignment: CDR1 SQVTM and CDR2 ANQGSEA. CDR3 length equals 13 residues. The CDR3 region is CSVDGRRTGELFF. The CDR3 bases are TGCAGCGTTGACGGCAGGCGTACCGGGGAGCTGTTTTTT.

This rearrangement joins TRBV3-1 (or the pseudogene TRBV3-2) to TRBJ2-7; D call uncertain. CDR3 length: 11 residues. Germline V CDR1 and CDR2: LGHDT, YNNKEL (reference sequence). V was clipped by 1 base and J by 6 bases, with 4 bases between them. CDR3 nucleotide sequence: TGTGCCAGCAGCCAAGGAGTCGAGCAGTACTTC. Amino acids: CASSQGVEQYF.

The CDR3 reads CASSYFGGVDTQYF. The CDR3 nucleotides read TGTGCCAGCAGTTACTTCGGAGGGGTGGATACGCAGTATTTT. The chain combines TRBV6-5 with TRBJ2-3, with D tentatively TRBD2 (6 bases). The CDR3 totals 14 residues. CDR1 and CDR2 (germline): MNHEY, SVGAGI. V lost 1 base, J lost 6 bases, and 11 bases lay in between.

This clone appeared a few times. The chain has TRBV7-9 and TRBJ1-4, with 9 nucleotides matching TRBD1. Trimming at V came to 5 bases and at J to 8 bases, leaving 6 bases not matched to a gene. This CDR3 is 14 amino acids long. Germline values: CDR1 SEHNR, CDR2 FQNEAQ (reference sequence). The CDR3 region is CASSRTGVMEKLFF. The CDR3 DNA is TGTGCCAGCAGCCGGACAGGGGTCATGGAAAAACTGTTTTTT. Using reference TRBV7-9 and TRBJ1-4 for the parts outside the CDR3, the full variable domain is DTGVSQNPRHKITKRGQNVTFRCDPISEHNRLYWYRQTLGQGPEFLTYFQNEAQLEKSRLLSDRFSAERPKGSFSTLEIQRTEQGDSAMYLCASSRTGVMEKLFFGSGTQLSVL.

The chain has TRBV6-6 and TRBJ1-3; unclear D gene. Germline V gene lookup returns CDR1 MNHNY and CDR2 SVGAGI (reference sequence). The CDR3 has 11 residues. V shed 0 bases and J shed 11 bases, with 5 bases lying between them. The CDR3 spells CASSYSDSIYF. The DNA of the CDR3 is TGTGCCAGCAGTTACTCTGACTCCATATATTTT.

Here the CDR3 DNA reads TGTGCCAGTGACAGCCTGAACACCGGGGAGCTGTTTTTT. Translation gives CASDSLNTGELFF. The V gene is TRBV28, the J gene TRBJ2-2; weak D call: TRBD1 (5 bases). The V and J ends lost 9 bases and 1 base respectively, with 9 bases between them. CDR1 MDHEN and CDR2 SYDVKM come from the germline V gene. The CDR3 contains 13 residues.

The chain is built from TRBV13 and TRBJ1-2; 9 bases fit TRBD1. This CDR3 spans 17 amino acids. Germline V gene sequence: CDR1 PRHDT, CDR2 FYEKMQ (reference sequence). V lost 0 bases and J lost 4; bases outside the gene matches: 9. The CDR3 region has the DNA TGTGCCAGCAGCTTAGGAGCGGGGACAGGGCTGCGCTATGGCTACACCTTC. Protein product: CASSLGAGTGLRYGYTF.

The rearrangement joins TRBV19 to TRBJ1-2; no definite D call. The CDR3 has 15 amino acids. Trimming removed 3 bases at V and 5 bases at J, with 16 bases between. Germline values: CDR1 LNHDA, CDR2 SQIVND (reference sequence). CDR3 in amino acids: CASSILEGGAYGYTF. Here the CDR3 DNA reads TGTGCCAGTAGTATCTTGGAGGGAGGAGCTTATGGCTACACCTTC.

This CDR3 reads CASSLYRDTQYF. The DNA for the CDR3 is TGTGCCAGCAGTCTCTATAGAGATACGCAGTATTTT. V gene TRBV28 combines with J gene TRBJ2-3; no clear D. CDR1 and CDR2 (germline): MDHEN, SYDVKM. With 5 bases removed from V and 5 bases from J, the gap between germline ends came to 8 bases. This CDR3 comprises 12 residues.

The CDR3 sequence is CASSLRGDTGELFF. The CDR3 DNA reads TGTGCCAGCAGCTTACGGGGGGACACCGGGGAGCTGTTTTTT. The chain couples TRBV7-3 to TRBJ2-2, with 7 bases identical to TRBD2. The CDR3 contains 14 residues. CDR1 SGHTA and CDR2 FQGTGA come from the germline V gene. After removal of 2 bases from V and 3 bases from J, the junction contained 0 bases not matched to a gene.

The chain recombines TRBV9 with TRBJ1-1; D unresolved. CDR1 is SGDLS, CDR2 YYNGEE, per germline. The CDR3 length is 14 residues. The ends were cut back, 4 bases at V and 4 bases at J, with 14 bases in the middle. The CDR3 nucleotides read TGTGCCAGCAGCTCTTTTCAGGAGGGCACTGAAGCTTTCTTT. This encodes CASSSFQEGTEAFF.

This clone was seen just once. The chain links TRBV12-3 or TRBV12-4 to TRBJ1-2; 7 nucleotides agree with TRBD1. V lost 6 bases and J lost 6; bases outside the gene matches: 4. The CDR3 consists of 12 residues. The DNA for the CDR3 is TGTGCCAGCAGCGGGACAGCTAATGGCTACACCTTC. Protein: CASSGTANGYTF.

A remark on this clone: This specimen includes other DNA sequences encoding the same CDR3. CDR3 region: CASSRDRDTEAFF. For the CDR3, the DNA is TGTGCCAGTAGTAGGGACAGGGACACTGAAGCTTTCTTT. The chain carries TRBV19 and TRBJ1-1; 9 positions agree with TRBD1. This CDR3 has 13 amino acids. The germline V gene encodes CDR1 LNHDA and CDR2 SQIVND (reference sequence). V shed 4 bases and J 3 bases; nucleotides not matched to a gene: 0.

The rearrangement links TRBV19 to TRBJ1-1; TRBD1 matches 7 bases. Germline CDR1 and CDR2: LNHDA and SQIVND (reference sequence). V shed 6 bases and J 4 bases; nucleotides not matched to a gene: 5. The CDR3 spans 13 residues. The CDR3 is CASRTGQSTEAFF. The DNA of the CDR3 is TGTGCCAGTAGGACGGGACAGTCCACTGAAGCTTTCTTT.